These 5 T cell receptor beta chains came from one sample sequenced in a study of early T cells in non-severe SARS-CoV-2 infection. TCRdb processed the 5' RACE reads anew with MiXCR; each CDR3 protein has one entry. This sample has about 66,000 distinct CDR3 sequences, with 9.1% found just once. What was sequenced was whole blood. Receptor source: an adult who was a healthcare worker with PCR-confirmed SARS-CoV-2 infection or an uninfected control (not recorded which).

This chain uses TRBV20-1 with TRBJ2-3; the match to TRBD2 covers 14 bases. J was trimmed by 12 bases and V by 5 bases; bases with no gene match: 7. CDR1 DFQATT and CDR2 SNEGSKA come from the germline V gene (reference sequence). This CDR3 comprises 13 residues. The CDR3: CSAPRTSGRLQYF. The CDR3 nucleotides read TGCAGTGCTCCGAGGACTAGCGGGAGGCTCCAGTATTTT.

This clonotype was counted many times. The chain links TRBV12-3 or TRBV12-4 to TRBJ1-6; perhaps TRBD1 as D (5 bases). V was cut by 4 bases and J by 7 bases, with 11 bases left in between. This CDR3 comprises 14 residues. This CDR3 is CASSSQGFNSPLHF. As DNA, the CDR3 is TGTGCCAGCAGTTCCCAGGGTTTCAATTCACCCCTCCACTTT.

This clonotype was seen at least ten times. The rearrangement uses TRBV7-9 and TRBJ2-1; D uncertain. Germline CDR1 reads SEHNR; CDR2 reads FQNEAQ (reference sequence). The CDR3 extends over 12 amino acids. The V end lost 1 base, the J end lost 4 bases, and 2 bases lay between the germline ends. CDR3 sequence reads: CASSLVYNEQFF. The CDR3 bases are TGTGCCAGCAGCTTAGTATACAATGAGCAGTTCTTC.

The J gene is TRBJ2-2, the V gene TRBV6-2 or TRBV6-3, with D possibly TRBD2 on 6 matching bases. V was shortened by 5 bases and J by 7 bases, with 8 bases between the two germline ends. Germline V gene data show CDR1 as MNHEY and CDR2 as SVGEGT. The CDR3 covers 12 residues. The CDR3 here is CASSGDFGELFF. The CDR3 nucleotides are TGTGCCAGCAGTGGGGACTTCGGGGAGCTGTTTTTT.

This clonotype was observed a handful of times. CDR3 coding DNA: TGCGCCAGCAGTCCCATATCAGGGGCGGTAGGTGGCTACACCTTC. This encodes CASSPISGAVGGYTF. The chain uses TRBV4-3 and TRBJ1-2; a weak D match, TRBD1 (6 bases). Germline CDR1 reads LGHNA; CDR2 reads YSLEER. Trimming took 6 bases from V and 7 from J, leaving 21 bases between them. This CDR3 has 15 residues.